The 16 T cell receptor beta chains below come from one sample, sequenced in a study of vaccination effects on CD4 cells after COVID-19. Before any sequencing was done, the ViraFEST assay used viral peptide pools to expand antigen-specific CD4+ T cells. Following an approximately 11-day culture, CD4+ T cells were purified. Two doses of either BNT162b2 or mRNA-1273 were given to each participant. For these TCRs, the target antigens are not known. Assay: immunoSEQ multiplex PCR; the TCRdb copy retains only in-frame clones and omits some. The sample contains almost 70,000 clones, roughly 74% of which appear only once. The specimen was CD4+ T cells from PBMCs cultured with HCoV-229E spike peptides, collected after COVID-19 vaccination. The receptors were gathered from a human donor who received a COVID-19 vaccine.

This clone was counted once. The DNA of the CDR3 is TGTGCCACCTCCCAGGAACTCCTAACGAACACCGGGGAGCTGTTTTTT. Protein sequence: CATSQELLTNTGELFF. The chain recombines TRBV19 with TRBJ2-2; the D is unclear. Germline lookup yields CDR1 LNHDA and CDR2 SQIVND (reference sequence). V gave up 10 bases and J gave up 0 bases, with 18 bases separating them. This CDR3 region has 16 residues.

The gene calls are TRBV4-3 and TRBJ2-5; D is ambiguous. CDR3 length equals 16 residues. Trimming removed 0 bases at V and 2 bases at J, with 13 bases between. Germline loops: CDR1 LGHNA, CDR2 YSLEER. Here the CDR3 reads CASSQERYGTQETQYF. As DNA, the CDR3 is TGCGCCAGCAGCCAAGAACGGTACGGAACTCAAGAGACCCAGTACTTC.

This clone was seen more than once but under ten times. The J gene is TRBJ2-2, the V gene TRBV5-1, with 15 positions matching TRBD2. Unmatched junction bases numbered 6, after V lost 2 bases and J lost 4 bases. The CDR3 contains 18 residues. The germline V gene has CDR1 SGHRS and CDR2 YFSETQ. CDR3 nucleotides: TGCGCCAGCAGCTTATCCCCGGGACTAGCGGGAGGCACCGGGGAGCTGTTTTTT. This codes for CASSLSPGLAGGTGELFF.

The chain carries TRBV19 and TRBJ1-2; weak D call: TRBD1 (6 bases). Germline CDR1 reads LNHDA; CDR2 reads SQIVND (reference sequence). This CDR3 region has 15 residues. Trimming shortened V by 1 base and J by 2 bases, and 11 bases separated the two germline ends. The CDR3 region is CASSIVAGANYGYTF. The CDR3 nucleotides are TGTGCCAGTAGTATAGTCGCGGGGGCGAACTATGGCTACACCTTC.

Only a few counts were recorded for this clone. The genes are TRBV10-1 and TRBJ1-3; TRBD1 is a possible D gene (6 bases). Germline V CDR1 and CDR2: WNHNN, SYGVQD (reference sequence). The CDR3 length is 15 residues. Trimming left V 3 bases short and J 2 bases short, with 11 bases between. The CDR3 DNA reads TGCGCCAGCAGTGATTTTCCAGGGGCTGGAAACACCATATATTTT. Translating it yields CASSDFPGAGNTIYF.

The genes are TRBV29-1 and TRBJ1-2, with 10 bases identical to TRBD1. Germline values: CDR1 SQVTM, CDR2 ANQGSEA. V dropped 7 bases and J dropped 4; count of bases not matched to a gene: 6. This CDR3 is built from 13 residues. The CDR3 protein is CSARTGGGYGYTF. The CDR3 nucleotides read TGCAGCGCCCGGACAGGGGGTGGCTATGGCTACACCTTC.

Only a few counts were recorded for this clone. The chain joins TRBV5-1 to TRBJ1-2; D gene uncertain. This CDR3 region has 13 residues. From germline, CDR1 is SGHRS and CDR2 YFSETQ. Deletions cut 5 bases from V and 2 bases from J, with 10 bases between. This CDR3 reads CASSLQTNYGYTF. The CDR3 region has the DNA TGCGCCAGCAGTCTCCAAACCAACTATGGCTACACCTTC.

The chain links TRBV6-6 to TRBJ1-5; D perhaps matches TRBD1 (5 bases). V was trimmed by 5 bases and J by 4 bases, leaving 21 bases between them. This CDR3 spans 17 amino acids. In germline, CDR1 is MNHNY, CDR2 SVGAGI (reference sequence). CDR3 amino acids: CASSRLTARLLNQPQHF. CDR3 bases: TGTGCCAGCAGTAGATTGACAGCCAGGCTTTTAAATCAGCCCCAGCATTTT.

As DNA, the CDR3 is TGCAGCGCCGGCATGGGACCGTACCAAGAGACCCAGTACTTC. Its protein product is CSAGMGPYQETQYF. The rearrangement links TRBV29-1 to TRBJ2-5, with D tentatively TRBD1 or TRBD2 (5 bases each). The CDR3 consists of 14 residues. Per the germline V gene, CDR1 is SQVTM and CDR2 is ANQGSEA. The ends were cut back, 7 bases at V and 0 bases at J, with 15 bases in the middle.

V and J are TRBV3-1 (or the pseudogene TRBV3-2) and TRBJ2-3, with D possibly TRBD2 on 6 matching bases. Germline V CDR1 and CDR2: LGHDT, YNNKEL (reference sequence). This CDR3 comprises 16 residues. Trimming removed 1 base at V and 5 bases at J, with 16 bases between. The CDR3 coding sequence is TGTGCCAGCAGCCAAGCGTCAACGGGGGTTGGAGATACGCAGTATTTT. Encoded protein: CASSQASTGVGDTQYF.

The chain combines TRBV5-1 with TRBJ2-5, with D maybe TRBD2 (7 bases). Germline V gene lookup returns CDR1 SGHRS and CDR2 YFSETQ. The V and J ends lost 0 bases and 5 bases respectively, with 17 bases between them. The CDR3 is made up of 16 amino acids. The CDR3 DNA reads TGCGCCAGCAGCTTGGCCCCGGGGGGCGCCGAGGAGACCCAGTACTTC. Translation gives CASSLAPGGAEETQYF.

This clone was found once. This chain links TRBV25-1 with TRBJ1-1, with D uncertain. Germline CDR1 and CDR2: MGHDK and SYGVNS. CDR3 length equals 13 residues. Trimming cost V 7 bases and J 1 base, with 10 bases left between them. The DNA of the CDR3 is TGTGCCAGCAAGCTAACCGGGAACACTGAAGCTTTCTTT. Its translation: CASKLTGNTEAFF.

The chain is built from TRBV28 and TRBJ1-3; D unresolved. The CDR3 has 15 residues. The germline gives CDR1 MDHEN, CDR2 SYDVKM. V lost 5 bases to trimming and J lost 5 bases, with 16 bases between them. CDR3: CASSIPSTFRNTIYF. The CDR3, as DNA: TGTGCCAGCAGTATACCAAGTACCTTTAGAAACACCATATATTTT.

This chain connects TRBV6-1 to TRBJ2-1, with D possibly TRBD2 on 6 matching bases. The CDR3 is made up of 15 amino acids. The germline V gene encodes CDR1 MNHNS and CDR2 SASEGT. V lost 3 bases and J lost 8, with 17 bases in between. The CDR3 reads CASSEGLTLQYEQFF. CDR3 nucleotide sequence: TGTGCCAGCAGTGAGGGACTCACCCTACAATATGAGCAGTTCTTC.

The V gene is TRBV3-1 (or the pseudogene TRBV3-2), the J gene TRBJ2-7; D assignment may be TRBD1 or TRBD2 (6 bases each). V lost 4 bases, J lost 5 bases, and 12 bases lay in between. This CDR3 has 13 residues. The V gene's germline CDR1 is LGHDT and CDR2 YNNKEL (reference sequence). CDR3 loop: CASSRLGGDEQYV. CDR3 nucleotides: TGTGCCAGCAGCCGTCTGGGGGGCGACGAGCAGTACGTC.

CDR3 in DNA: TGTGCCAGCAGCTTAGTGGGGGGCGGCAATCAGCCCCAGCATTTT. This translates into CASSLVGGGNQPQHF. The rearrangement joins TRBV11-2 to TRBJ1-5; possibly TRBD1 for D (6 bases). The CDR3 covers 15 residues. Looked up from germline, CDR1 is SGHAT and CDR2 is FQNNGV. The V end lost 1 base, the J end lost 2 bases, and 9 bases lay between the germline ends.